This TCR beta chain came from a study of control samples from healthy donors and cancer patients. Trimming took off 5 bases at V and 3 bases at J, with 10 bases between the two ends. The germline V gene encodes CDR1 MDHEN and CDR2 SYDVKM. The CDR3 has 13 residues. The repertoire was sequenced with immunoSEQ multiplex PCR; TCRdb's copy has only in-frame clones and lacks some. The table shows approximately 94,000 clones, with approximately 90% occurring only once. This clonotype was sampled from a woman under 40 in good health. The source material was blood. The chain joins TRBV28 to TRBJ1-2, with D hard to call. The CDR3 DNA follows: TGTGCCAGCAGTCACCGACCGGACTATGGCTACACCTTC. It encodes CASSHRPDYGYTF.